Detailed here is one TCR beta chain. Antigen specificity is unknown. Stable hyperthyroidism: no ophthalmopathy progression over 18 months of follow-up. This sample was included in a study of T cells in Graves' hyperthyroidism and ophthalmopathy. Amplification of TCR beta CDR3 regions used RNA as the template. First-round RT-PCR with HTBI primers amplified the TCR CDR3 region. TCRdb passed the multiplex PCR reads through MiXCR, listing each CDR3 protein once. The profile covers about 560,000 distinct CDR3 sequences, with 16% appearing a single time and 18% taken by the ten largest. CDR1 and CDR2 from the germline V gene are LNHDA and SQIVND (reference sequence). There are 13 residues in the CDR3. The J segment lost 5 bases and the V segment lost 4 bases, leaving 4 bases of the junction unmatched. General study points: Expanded thyroid clonotypes (above 0.001) were mostly also found in blood.

Sequenced: blood. The receptor was derived from a woman between 18 and 29 years old with Graves' hyperthyroidism. The chain couples TRBV19 to TRBJ2-5; 7 bases map to TRBD2. As DNA, the CDR3 is TGTGCCAGTAGTAGGAGCGGGATTGAGACCCAGTACTTC. Its translation is CASSRSGIETQYF.